This section outlines one T cell receptor beta chain sequence together with its context. Trimming cost V 6 bases and J 1 base; bases outside gene matches: 6. There are 14 residues in the CDR3. CDR1 SQVTM and CDR2 ANQGSEA come from the germline V gene. This record comes from a study of control samples from healthy donors and cancer patients. TCRdb's table, derived via immunoSEQ multiplex PCR, lists solely in-frame clones and lacks some. The data contain about 98,000 clones, 79% of them seen just once; the ten biggest clones take up under 12%. The rearrangement joins TRBV29-1 to TRBJ2-1; TRBD1 matches at 7 bases. This receptor was taken from a woman in her 30s in good health. Sequencing used blood. The CDR3 protein is CSVEQGNSYNEQFF. CDR3 nucleotide sequence: TGCAGCGTAGAACAGGGGAATTCCTACAATGAGCAGTTCTTC.